These T cell receptor beta chains were read from a single sample in a study of blood T cells in healthy people across ages. TCRdb reprocessed the 5' RACE reads with MiXCR, giving one entry per CDR3 protein. Here the sample spans about 1.6 million distinct CDR3 sequences, roughly 32% being singletons. Sequenced: blood. These receptors were obtained from a woman aged 25 to 39 in good health. The CDR3 runs from the conserved cysteine through the conserved F or W. The D gene is left open where the match is weak. The size entry is marked missing in some rows and otherwise reads once, few, many or a size class.

v_call	d_call	j_call	clone_size	cdr3_nt	cdr3_aa
TRBV4-1	TRBD2	TRBJ2-7	.	TGCGCCAGCAGCCTACGCGGACTAGCGGGAGGGTACGACGAGCAGTACTTC	CASSLRGLAGGYDEQYF
TRBV20-1	.	TRBJ2-5	.	TGCAGTGCTTTCGAGGGGGCCCAGTACTTC	CSAFEGAQYF
TRBV3-1	TRBD1	TRBJ2-5	.	TGTGCCAGCAGCCAGACAGGGGGTTTGGAGACCCAGTACTTC	CASSQTGGLETQYF
TRBV7-2	.	TRBJ2-7	.	TGTGCCAGCAGCTTAGCCCGCGGTTTACCCGAGCAGTACTTC	CASSLARGLPEQYF
TRBV29-1	TRBD1	TRBJ2-6	.	TGCAGCGTTATCACAGGGGCCGAGAGCTCTGGGGCCAACGTCCTGACTTTC	CSVITGAESSGANVLTF
TRBV7-3	.	TRBJ2-2	.	TGTGCCAGCAGCTCTCGGGCTGCCGGGGAGCTGTTTTTT	CASSSRAAGELFF
TRBV15	.	TRBJ1-1	few	TGTGCCACCAGCAGAGATCGCGGCACTGAAGCTTTCTTT	CATSRDRGTEAFF
TRBV9	.	TRBJ2-1	few	TGTGCCAGCAGCCCCGAGCCGCTGGGCAATGAGCAGTTCTTC	CASSPEPLGNEQFF
TRBV27	TRBD1	TRBJ1-6	few	TGTGCCAGCAGGGCCTACGGGACAGGTTCACCCCTCCACTTT	CASRAYGTGSPLHF
TRBV7-9	TRBD2	TRBJ2-1	few	TGTGCCAGCAGCCGACCTAGCGGGGACCAGCAGTTCTTC	CASSRPSGDQQFF
TRBV15	.	TRBJ2-3	.	TGTGCCACCAGCAGAGCCGACCAGAGCACAGATACGCAGTATTTT	CATSRADQSTDTQYF
TRBV4-1	.	TRBJ2-1	.	TGCGCCAGCAGCCAAGTACATTCAGGGAGCACTGTTGAGCAGTTCTTC	CASSQVHSGSTVEQFF
TRBV5-5	.	TRBJ2-1	.	TGTGCCAGCAGCTTAGGAGGGAAGGTTGAGCAGTTCTTC	CASSLGGKVEQFF
TRBV10-3	.	TRBJ2-5	few	TGTGCCATCAGTGAGATCCAGGTCCCACAGCGGGAGACCCAGTACTTC	CAISEIQVPQRETQYF
TRBV28	.	TRBJ1-4	few	TGTGCCAGCAGTTTTGAATGGGGGCGAAGCCGGGCCCCCGAATATGCAACTAATGAAAAACTGTTTTTT	CASSFEWGRSRAPEYATNEKLFF
TRBV20-1	TRBD1	TRBJ2-6	many	TGCAGTGCTATAGGACAGGGGGCGCGGGGGGCCAACGTCCTGACTTTC	CSAIGQGARGANVLTF
TRBV10-3	.	TRBJ2-7	many	TGTGCCATCAGTTGGACGCTATTGACCTCTGGAGAGCAGTACTTC	CAISWTLLTSGEQYF
TRBV7-3	.	TRBJ2-5	many	TGTGCCAGCAGCTCCCAGGGGGGAGAGACCCAGTACTTC	CASSSQGGETQYF
TRBV9	TRBD1	TRBJ2-7	.	TGTGCCAGCAGCGCAGTGGGGGTTGGGACAGGGGTCCACGAGCAGTACTTC	CASSAVGVGTGVHEQYF
TRBV6-1	.	TRBJ2-5	.	TGTGCCAGCAGTGCCGACAGCGGGCAAGAGACCCAGTACTTC	CASSADSGQETQYF
TRBV28	.	TRBJ1-1	many	TGTGCCAGTATGAAAGATGGTGTTGGAGCTTTCTTT	CASMKDGVGAFF
TRBV6-6	TRBD1	TRBJ2-7	few	TGTGCCAGCGGGTCCGGGACAGGGCCTCCTGGGCAGTACTTC	CASGSGTGPPGQYF
TRBV7-9	.	TRBJ2-7	few	TGTGCCAGCCTCTATTCAGGGAACATGGACGAGCAGTACTTC	CASLYSGNMDEQYF
TRBV30	.	TRBJ2-7	.	TGTGCCTGGGGGCACGAGCAGTACTTC	CAWGHEQYF
TRBV20-1	.	TRBJ2-5	.	TGCAGTGCTAGATTCACGGGCAAAGTAGAGACCCAGTACTTC	CSARFTGKVETQYF
TRBV3-1	TRBD2	TRBJ2-1	.	TGTGCCAGCAGCTCTCGAAGGCGGGGGGCCCAGTTCTTC	CASSSRRRGAQFF
TRBV6-1	TRBD2	TRBJ2-1	few	TGTGCCAGCAGGGGACTAGCGGGAACGATGGCGCAGTTCTTC	CASRGLAGTMAQFF
TRBV7-9	.	TRBJ2-5	.	TGTGCCAGCAGCCACGGGGGACACCAAGAGACCCAGTACTTC	CASSHGGHQETQYF
TRBV9	TRBD1	TRBJ2-7	few	TGTGCCAGCAGCGTAGAGGGGACAGGTTCGTACGAGCAGTACTTC	CASSVEGTGSYEQYF
TRBV2	.	TRBJ1-1	.	TGTGCCAGAGAGGATGGGGCGGATACTGAAGCTTTCTTT	CAREDGADTEAFF
TRBV28	.	TRBJ1-1	.	TGTGCCAGCAGTTTAGGGCTGCCTAGTGAGGCTTTCTTT	CASSLGLPSEAFF
TRBV3-1	.	TRBJ2-5	.	TGTGCCAGCAGCCAAGGTACAGGGTCTGGAGAGACCCAGTACTTC	CASSQGTGSGETQYF
TRBV13	.	TRBJ1-2	few	TGTGCCAGCAGCTTGGATCAGGGATCTAACTATGGCTACACCTTC	CASSLDQGSNYGYTF
TRBV11-2	TRBD2	TRBJ2-5	few	TGTGCCAGCAGTGGACTAGCCCGAGAGACCCAGTACTTC	CASSGLARETQYF
TRBV9	TRBD1	TRBJ1-2	few	TGTGCCAGCAGCGTAAGAAGGACAGGGGACCTCTATGGCTACACCTTC	CASSVRRTGDLYGYTF
TRBV7-2	.	TRBJ2-1	many	TGTGCCAGCAGCCGACGGGGGCGCGGCAATGAGCAGTTCTTC	CASSRRGRGNEQFF
TRBV25-1	.	TRBJ2-3	.	TGTGCCAGCAGTGGCTCGGTAGATACGCAGTATTTT	CASSGSVDTQYF
TRBV7-8	TRBD2	TRBJ2-7	.	TGTGCCAGCAGCCAATTACGGGGGGGCTTGAACGAGCAGTACTTC	CASSQLRGGLNEQYF
TRBV27	TRBD2	TRBJ2-5	few	TGTGCCAGCAGTGGCCGACCGGGAGGGGCCCAGTACTTC	CASSGRPGGAQYF
TRBV28	.	TRBJ1-6	.	TGTGCCAGCAGAACCAGGGAAAGCTCCTATAATTCACCCCTCCACTTT	CASRTRESSYNSPLHF
TRBV11-2	TRBD2	TRBJ2-1	once	TGTGCCAGCGGCCCCGGACTAGTCGATGAGCAGTTCTTC	CASGPGLVDEQFF
TRBV6-5	.	TRBJ2-5	many	TGTGCCAGCAGTTACGCTTACAGGGAAGAGACCCAGTACTTC	CASSYAYREETQYF
TRBV12-3/TRBV12-4	.	TRBJ2-7	many	TGTGCCAGCAGTTTAGGCTTGGGTAGCCTCGAGCAGTACTTC	CASSLGLGSLEQYF